Below are 16 T cell receptor beta chains sequenced from a single sample in a study of blood T cell repertoires in COVID-19. Some clones are missing from TCRdb's copy, which holds only in-frame ones; the method was immunoSEQ multiplex PCR. This table has over 150,000 clones, about 83% appearing once. The sample taken for sequencing was peripheral blood. The source is a woman aged 55-69 years with COVID-19, enrolled during active disease.

The rearrangement joins TRBV10-3 to TRBJ1-5, with 7 bases that match TRBD1. Germline V gene lookup returns CDR1 ENHRY and CDR2 SYGVKD. J lost 2 bases, V lost 3 bases, and 4 bases had no gene match. This CDR3 is 15 amino acids long. CDR3 sequence (DNA): TGTGCCATCAGTGAAGAGGGGGCCGGCAATCAGCCCCAGCATTTT. Its translation: CAISEEGAGNQPQHF.

Here the CDR3 reads CASSLGGSSGNTIYF. CDR3 nucleotides: TGTGCCAGCAGCTTGGGAGGCAGCTCTGGAAACACCATATATTTT. The chain has TRBV5-4 and TRBJ1-3; D is unclear. Germline V CDR1 and CDR2: SGHNT, YYREEE (reference sequence). V gave up 0 bases and J gave up 0 bases, with 7 bases separating them. The CDR3 runs to 15 residues.

The chain uses TRBV7-9 and TRBJ2-1, with TRBD2 matching over 7 bases. This CDR3 comprises 14 residues. After removal of 7 bases from V and 6 bases from J, the junction contained 9 bases not matched to a gene. Germline CDR1 is SEHNR and CDR2 is FQNEAQ (reference sequence). The CDR3, as DNA: TGTGCCAGCAACTTCGGGGCGGGAGTCAATGAGCAGTTCTTC. This encodes CASNFGAGVNEQFF. The full variable domain, with the rest looked up from reference TRBV7-9 and TRBJ2-1, is DTGVSQNPRHKITKRGQNVTFRCDPISEHNRLYWYRQTLGQGPEFLTYFQNEAQLEKSRLLSDRFSAERPKGSFSTLEIQRTEQGDSAMYLCASNFGAGVNEQFFGPGTRLTVL.

The V call is TRBV6-5, the J call TRBJ1-5, with D uncertain. This CDR3 region has 12 residues. Germline CDR1 and CDR2: MNHEY and SVGAGI. Trimming shortened V by 4 bases and J by 4 bases, and 5 bases separated the two germline ends. The CDR3 sequence: CASSFRNQPQHF. The CDR3 nucleotides are TGTGCCAGCAGTTTCCGGAATCAGCCCCAGCATTTT.

This clone has at least ten counts. V is TRBV7-3 and J is TRBJ2-7, with D unresolved. This CDR3 comprises 15 residues. V was trimmed by 2 bases and J by 0 bases, leaving 11 bases between them. Germline CDR1 is SGHTA and CDR2 is FQGTGA. The CDR3 sequence is CASSLLAESSYEQYF. DNA of the CDR3: TGTGCCAGCAGCTTACTCGCGGAAAGCTCCTACGAGCAGTACTTC.

The rearrangement uses TRBV11-2 and TRBJ2-7; D perhaps matches TRBD1 (5 bases). CDR3 size: 14 residues. Germline lookup yields CDR1 SGHAT and CDR2 FQNNGV. V was shortened by 7 bases and J by 4 bases, with 17 bases between the two germline ends. CDR3 nucleotides: TGTGCCAGCACTGACACCCAGGGTTTGTACGAGCAGTACTTC. Translation: CASTDTQGLYEQYF. Complete variable domain (other parts from reference TRBV11-2 and TRBJ2-7): EAGVAQSPRYKIIEKRQSVAFWCNPISGHATLYWYQQILGQGPKLLIQFQNNGVVDDSQLPKDRFSAERLKGVDSTLKIQPAKLEDSAVYLCASTDTQGLYEQYFGPGTRLTVT.

The chain links TRBV9 to TRBJ2-5, with 10 bases that match TRBD1. The CDR3 length is 16 residues. Per the germline V gene, CDR1 is SGDLS and CDR2 is YYNGEE. V shed 4 bases, J shed 5 bases, and the junction held 11 bases outside the gene matches. The CDR3 region is CASSPGTGAAGETQYF. CDR3 DNA: TGTGCCAGCAGCCCGGGGACAGGGGCGGCGGGCGAGACCCAGTACTTC.

The J gene is TRBJ1-5, the V gene TRBV7-3; TRBD1 matches 8 bases. The CDR3 covers 13 residues. Germline V gene lookup returns CDR1 SGHTA and CDR2 FQGTGA. V was pared by 5 bases and J by 10 bases, with 7 bases of the junction left unmatched. For the CDR3, the DNA is TGTGCCAGCAGCGCCAACAGGGGGGCCCCCCAGCATTTT. Amino acid sequence: CASSANRGAPQHF.

The gene calls are TRBV7-3 and TRBJ2-2, with TRBD1 matching 8 bases. The length of the CDR3 is 16 residues. V was pared by 4 bases and J by 4 bases, with 8 bases of the junction left unmatched. Looked up from germline, CDR1 is SGHTA and CDR2 is FQGTGA. The CDR3 loop is CASSSGQARATGELFF. The CDR3 DNA sequence: TGTGCCAGCAGCTCGGGACAGGCTCGGGCCACCGGGGAGCTGTTTTTT.

The gene calls are TRBV30 and TRBJ2-3; 7 bases match TRBD1. The V gene's germline CDR1 is GTSNPN and CDR2 SVGIG (reference sequence). Trimming cost V 1 base and J 4 bases; bases outside gene matches: 8. CDR3 length: 15 residues. This CDR3 reads CAWSEHRGYADTQYF. For the CDR3, the DNA is TGTGCCTGGAGTGAGCACAGGGGATACGCAGATACGCAGTATTTT. Complete variable domain (other parts from reference TRBV30 and TRBJ2-3): SQTIHQWPATLVQPVGSPLSLECTVEGTSNPNLYWYRQAAGRGLQLLFYSVGIGQISSEVPQNLSASRPQDRQFILSSKKLLLSDSGFYLCAWSEHRGYADTQYFGPGTRLTVL.

This sequence joins TRBV6-5 and TRBJ1-1; possibly TRBD1 for D (6 bases). The V end lost 2 bases, the J end lost 4 bases, and 11 bases lay between the germline ends. The germline gives CDR1 MNHEY, CDR2 SVGAGI. This CDR3 contains 14 residues. The DNA of the CDR3 is TGTGCCAGCAGTTACCGGCAGGGGCGCACTGAAGCTTTCTTT. The encoded protein is CASSYRQGRTEAFF.

CDR3 DNA sequence: TGTGCCAGCAGTTACTCCCAGGGTGATCAGCCCCAGCATTTT. This gives the protein CASSYSQGDQPQHF. The chain joins TRBV6-5 to TRBJ1-5, with D possibly being TRBD1 (5 bases). CDR1 is MNHEY and CDR2 is SVGAGI in the germline V gene. Trimming took 0 bases from V and 5 from J, leaving 8 bases between them. This CDR3 region has 14 residues.

This sequence joins TRBV6-4 and TRBJ1-1; maybe TRBD1 (5 bases). CDR3 size: 14 residues. V was cut by 6 bases and J by 1 base, with 12 bases left in between. Germline V gene sequence: CDR1 MRHNA, CDR2 SNTAGT. The CDR3 region has the DNA TGTGCCAGCAGAAAGTGGGGCGAGAACACTGAAGCTTTCTTT. It yields the protein CASRKWGENTEAFF.

The V and J genes are TRBV2 and TRBJ2-7; 7 bases are shared with TRBD1. With V trimmed by 1 base and J by 3 bases, 3 bases remained unmatched. The germline gives CDR1 SNHLY, CDR2 FYNNEI. CDR3 size: 14 residues. CDR3 region: CASSEDRGYYEQYV. Here the CDR3 DNA reads TGTGCCAGCAGTGAAGACAGGGGATACTACGAGCAGTACGTC.

The V call is TRBV21-1, the J call TRBJ2-7; TRBD1 reflects the table's D call only, with no check against the DNA. TRBV21-1 corresponds to a pseudogene. The CDR3 consists of 16 residues. CDR3 loop: CASSKWTGSGSYEQYV. Written as DNA, the CDR3 is TGTGCCAGCAGCAAGTGGACAGGGTCGGGGAGCTACGAGCAGTACGTC.

The chain links TRBV5-1 to TRBJ2-1; possibly TRBD1 for D (6 bases). Germline lookup yields CDR1 SGHRS and CDR2 YFSETQ. Trimming took 0 bases from V and 4 from J, leaving 17 bases between them. The CDR3 runs to 17 residues. The CDR3 region has the DNA TGCGCCAGCAGCTTGGTTAGTCTACAGGGAGCTTACAATGAGCAGTTCTTC. It yields the protein CASSLVSLQGAYNEQFF.